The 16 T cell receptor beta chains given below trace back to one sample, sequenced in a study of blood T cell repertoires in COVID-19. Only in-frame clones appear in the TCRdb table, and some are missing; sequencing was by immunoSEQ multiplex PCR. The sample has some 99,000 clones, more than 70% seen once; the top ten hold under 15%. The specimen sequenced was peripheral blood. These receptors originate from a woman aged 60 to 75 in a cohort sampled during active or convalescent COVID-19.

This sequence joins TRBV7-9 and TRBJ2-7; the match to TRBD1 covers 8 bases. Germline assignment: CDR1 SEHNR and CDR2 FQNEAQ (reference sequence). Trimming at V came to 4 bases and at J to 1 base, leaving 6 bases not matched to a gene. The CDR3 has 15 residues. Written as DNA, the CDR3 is TGTGCCAGCAGCTCCCGGGACAGGCCTTCCTACGAGCAGTACTTC. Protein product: CASSSRDRPSYEQYF.

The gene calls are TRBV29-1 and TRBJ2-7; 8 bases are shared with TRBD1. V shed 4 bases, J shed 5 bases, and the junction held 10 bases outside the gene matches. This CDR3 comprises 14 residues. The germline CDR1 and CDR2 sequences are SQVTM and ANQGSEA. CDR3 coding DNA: TGCAGCGTTGGGCCAGGACAGGGAGCCCACGAGCAGTACTTC. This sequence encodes CSVGPGQGAHEQYF.

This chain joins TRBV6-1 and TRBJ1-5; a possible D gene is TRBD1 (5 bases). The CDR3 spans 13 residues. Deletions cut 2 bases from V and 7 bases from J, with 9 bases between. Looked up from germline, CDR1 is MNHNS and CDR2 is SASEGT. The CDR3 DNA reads TGTGCCAGCAGTGAACCGGGGGACCAGCCCCAGCATTTT. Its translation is CASSEPGDQPQHF.

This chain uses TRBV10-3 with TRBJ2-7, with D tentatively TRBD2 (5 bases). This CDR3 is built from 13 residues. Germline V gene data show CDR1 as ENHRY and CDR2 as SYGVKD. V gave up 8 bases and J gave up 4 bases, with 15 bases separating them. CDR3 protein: CAIRGRLSYEQYF. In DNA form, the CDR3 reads TGTGCCATCCGGGGTAGGCTCAGTTACGAGCAGTACTTC.

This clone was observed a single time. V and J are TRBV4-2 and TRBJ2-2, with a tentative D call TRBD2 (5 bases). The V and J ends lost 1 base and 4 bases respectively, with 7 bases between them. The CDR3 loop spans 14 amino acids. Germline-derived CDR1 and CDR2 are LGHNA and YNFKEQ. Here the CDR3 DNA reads TGTGCCAGCAGCCAAGGGGGAGTCACCGGGGAGCTGTTTTTT. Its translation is CASSQGGVTGELFF.

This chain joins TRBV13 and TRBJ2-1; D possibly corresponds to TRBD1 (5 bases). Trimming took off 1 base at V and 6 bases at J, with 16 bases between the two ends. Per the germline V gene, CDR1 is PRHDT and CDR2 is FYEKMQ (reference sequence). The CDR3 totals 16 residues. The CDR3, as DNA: TGTGCCAGCAGCTTAGACAGGCGTCAGCGATCCAATGAGCAGTTCTTC. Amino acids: CASSLDRRQRSNEQFF.

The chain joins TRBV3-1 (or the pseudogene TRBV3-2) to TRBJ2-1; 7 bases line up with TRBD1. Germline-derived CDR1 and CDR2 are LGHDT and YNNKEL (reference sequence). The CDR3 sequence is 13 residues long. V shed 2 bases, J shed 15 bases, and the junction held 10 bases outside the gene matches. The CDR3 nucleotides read TGTGCCAGCAGCCAAACCGAAGGGGGCAGGCGGTTCTTC. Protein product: CASSQTEGGRRFF.

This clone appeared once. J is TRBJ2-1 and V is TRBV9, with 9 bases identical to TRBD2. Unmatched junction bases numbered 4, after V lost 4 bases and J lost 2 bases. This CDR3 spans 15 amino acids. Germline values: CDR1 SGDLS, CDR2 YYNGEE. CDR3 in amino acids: CASSFSGSPYNEQFF. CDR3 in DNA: TGTGCCAGCAGCTTTAGCGGGAGTCCCTACAATGAGCAGTTCTTC.

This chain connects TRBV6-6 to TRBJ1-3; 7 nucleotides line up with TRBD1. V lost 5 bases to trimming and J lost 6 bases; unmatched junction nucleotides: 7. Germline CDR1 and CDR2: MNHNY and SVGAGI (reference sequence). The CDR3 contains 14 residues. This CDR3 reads CASSLDRVENTIYF. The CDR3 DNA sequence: TGTGCCAGCAGTCTCGACAGGGTTGAAAACACCATATATTTT.

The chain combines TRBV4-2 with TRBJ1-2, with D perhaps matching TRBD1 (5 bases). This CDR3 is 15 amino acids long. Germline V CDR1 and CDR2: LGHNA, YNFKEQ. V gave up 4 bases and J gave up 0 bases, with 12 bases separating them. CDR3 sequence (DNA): TGTGCCAGCAGCCCAGAACAGGTGGCTAACTATGGCTACACCTTC. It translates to CASSPEQVANYGYTF.

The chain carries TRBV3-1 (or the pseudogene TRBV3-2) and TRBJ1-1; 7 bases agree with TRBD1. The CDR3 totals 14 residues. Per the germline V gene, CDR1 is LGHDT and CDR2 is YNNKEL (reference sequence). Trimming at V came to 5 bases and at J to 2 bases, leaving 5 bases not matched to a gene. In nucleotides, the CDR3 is TGTGCCAGCAGCTTGACAGGGCGTAACACTGAAGCTTTCTTT. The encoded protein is CASSLTGRNTEAFF.

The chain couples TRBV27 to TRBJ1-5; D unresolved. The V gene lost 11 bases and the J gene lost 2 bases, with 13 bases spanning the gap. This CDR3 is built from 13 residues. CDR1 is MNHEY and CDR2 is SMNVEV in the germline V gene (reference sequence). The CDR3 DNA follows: TGTGCCGCTGGTTTCGCGGGCAATCAGCCCCAGCATTTT. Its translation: CAAGFAGNQPQHF.

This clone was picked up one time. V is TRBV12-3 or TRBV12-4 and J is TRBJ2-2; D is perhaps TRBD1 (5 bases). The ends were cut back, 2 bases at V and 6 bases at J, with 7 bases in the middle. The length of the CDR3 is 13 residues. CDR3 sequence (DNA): TGTGCCAGCAGTTTAACAGGTCCCGGGGAGCTGTTTTTT. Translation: CASSLTGPGELFF.

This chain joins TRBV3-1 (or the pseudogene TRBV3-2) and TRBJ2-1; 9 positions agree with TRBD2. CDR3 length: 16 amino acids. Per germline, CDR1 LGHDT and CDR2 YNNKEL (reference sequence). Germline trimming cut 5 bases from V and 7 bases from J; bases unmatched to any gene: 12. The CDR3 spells CASSAHAGGNRNEQFF. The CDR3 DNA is TGTGCCAGCAGCGCCCACGCGGGGGGGAATAGGAATGAGCAGTTCTTC.

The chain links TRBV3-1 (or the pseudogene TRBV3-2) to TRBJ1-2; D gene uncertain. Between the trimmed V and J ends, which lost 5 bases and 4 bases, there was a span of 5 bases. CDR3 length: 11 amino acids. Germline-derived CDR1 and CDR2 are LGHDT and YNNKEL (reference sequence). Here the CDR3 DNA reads TGTGCCAGCAGCGGAGGCTATGGCTACACCTTC. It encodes CASSGGYGYTF.

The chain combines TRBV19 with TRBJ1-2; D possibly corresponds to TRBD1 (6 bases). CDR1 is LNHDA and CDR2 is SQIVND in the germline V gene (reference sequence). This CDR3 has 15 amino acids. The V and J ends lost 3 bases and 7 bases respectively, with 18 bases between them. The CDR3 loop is CASSISPQGSVGYTF. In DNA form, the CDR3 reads TGTGCCAGTAGTATTTCCCCACAGGGATCAGTTGGCTACACCTTC.